The T cell receptor beta chain described here comes from a study of OX40 agonist ivuxolimab in advanced cancers. This CDR3 has 19 amino acids. V trimming: 6 bases; J trimming: 4 bases; junction bases outside the gene matches: 22. CDR1 and CDR2 (germline): MDHEN, SYDVKM. Assay used: immunoSEQ multiplex PCR; TCRdb lists only in-frame clones, some missing. The profile shows around 14,000 clones, about 80% of them singletons. The origin of this receptor is an adult with an advanced solid tumor such as melanoma, head and neck, liver or kidney cancer. The starting material was CD4+ or CD8+ T cells sorted from blood, obtained in a trial of the OX40 agonist ivuxolimab. This sequence joins TRBV28 and TRBJ1-2; 8 nucleotides match TRBD1. The CDR3: CASSGRVRQGQDHPYGYTF. CDR3 coding DNA: TGTGCCAGCAGCGGTCGGGTCCGACAGGGGCAGGATCACCCCTATGGCTACACCTTC.